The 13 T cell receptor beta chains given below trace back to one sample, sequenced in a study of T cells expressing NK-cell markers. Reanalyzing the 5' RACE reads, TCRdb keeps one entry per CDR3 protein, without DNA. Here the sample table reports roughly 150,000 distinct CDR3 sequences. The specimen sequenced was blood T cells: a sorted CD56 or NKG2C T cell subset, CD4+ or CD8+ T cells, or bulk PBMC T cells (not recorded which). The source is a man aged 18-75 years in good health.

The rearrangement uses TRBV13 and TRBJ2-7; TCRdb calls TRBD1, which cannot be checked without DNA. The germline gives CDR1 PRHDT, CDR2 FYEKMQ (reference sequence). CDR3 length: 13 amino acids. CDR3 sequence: CASSSGSLYEQYF. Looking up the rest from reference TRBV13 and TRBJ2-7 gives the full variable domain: AAGVIQSPRHLIKEKRETATLKCYPIPRHDTVYWYQQGPGQDPQFLISFYEKMQSDKGSIPDRFSAQQFSDYHSELNMSSLELGDSALYFCASSSGSLYEQYFGPGTRLTVT.

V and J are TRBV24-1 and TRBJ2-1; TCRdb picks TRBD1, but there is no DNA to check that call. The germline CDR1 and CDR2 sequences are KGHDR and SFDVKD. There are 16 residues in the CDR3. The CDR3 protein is CATSDGTLNFDNEQFF.

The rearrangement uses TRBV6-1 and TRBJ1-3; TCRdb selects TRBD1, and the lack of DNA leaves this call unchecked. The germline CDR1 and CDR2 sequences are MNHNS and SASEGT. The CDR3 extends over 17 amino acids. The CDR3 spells CASSEPLDTFSGNTIYF.

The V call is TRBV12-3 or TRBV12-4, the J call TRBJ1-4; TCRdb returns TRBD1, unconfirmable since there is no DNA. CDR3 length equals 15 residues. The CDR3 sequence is CASSGTQGGREKLFF.

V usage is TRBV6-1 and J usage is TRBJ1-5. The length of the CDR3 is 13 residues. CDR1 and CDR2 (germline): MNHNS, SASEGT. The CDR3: CASRPHNNQPQHF.

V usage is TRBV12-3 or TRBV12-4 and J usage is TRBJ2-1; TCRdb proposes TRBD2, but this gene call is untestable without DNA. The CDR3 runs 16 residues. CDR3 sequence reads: CASGRLAGANYNEQFF.

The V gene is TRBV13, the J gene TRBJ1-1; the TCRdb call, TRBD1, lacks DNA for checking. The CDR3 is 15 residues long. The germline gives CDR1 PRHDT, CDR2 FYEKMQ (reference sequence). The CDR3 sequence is CASRDIGQGNTEAFF. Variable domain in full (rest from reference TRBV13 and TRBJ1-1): AAGVIQSPRHLIKEKRETATLKCYPIPRHDTVYWYQQGPGQDPQFLISFYEKMQSDKGSIPDRFSAQQFSDYHSELNMSSLELGDSALYFCASRDIGQGNTEAFFGQGTRLTVV.

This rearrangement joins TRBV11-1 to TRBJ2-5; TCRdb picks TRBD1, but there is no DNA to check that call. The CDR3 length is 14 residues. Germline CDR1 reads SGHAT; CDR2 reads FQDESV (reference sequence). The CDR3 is CASSSSGVRETQYF.

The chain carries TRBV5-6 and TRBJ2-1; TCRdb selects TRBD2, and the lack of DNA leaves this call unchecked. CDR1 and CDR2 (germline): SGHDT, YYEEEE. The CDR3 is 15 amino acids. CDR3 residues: CASSPLSGGAYEQFF.

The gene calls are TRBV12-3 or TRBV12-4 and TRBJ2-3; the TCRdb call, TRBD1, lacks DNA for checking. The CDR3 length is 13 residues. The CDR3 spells CASSLGAGDTQYF.

CDR3 sequence reads: CATRGGANYGYTF. V and J are TRBV2 and TRBJ1-2; the D call from TCRdb, TRBD1, cannot be confirmed without DNA. This CDR3 is 13 amino acids long. Germline CDR1 is SNHLY and CDR2 is FYNNEI.

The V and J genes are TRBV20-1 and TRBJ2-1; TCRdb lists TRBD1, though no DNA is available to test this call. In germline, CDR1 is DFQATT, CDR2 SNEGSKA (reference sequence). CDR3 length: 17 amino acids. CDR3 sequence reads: CSASPFYKGASYNEQFF.

CDR3: CASTRGEYYGYTF. This chain links TRBV12-3 or TRBV12-4 with TRBJ1-2; checking the TCRdb D call of TRBD1 is not possible without DNA. The CDR3 has 13 amino acids.